Shown below are 21 T cell receptor beta chains from a single sample sequenced in a study of control samples from healthy donors and cancer patients. Repertoires were generated with immunoSEQ multiplex PCR, while TCRdb's copy carries only in-frame clones and drops some. The sample contains some 110,000 clones, 93% of which appear only once. The sample comprised blood. All receptors come from a man aged 30-40 years in good health.

This chain connects TRBV11-2 to TRBJ2-7; 8 bases fit TRBD1. CDR3 length: 15 amino acids. V was pared by 1 base and J by 4 bases, with 6 bases of the junction left unmatched. Germline CDR1 SGHAT, CDR2 FQNNGV. The DNA of the CDR3 is TGTGCCAGCAGCTTAGCAGGGGGCAAATATTACGAGCAGTACGTC. Amino acids: CASSLAGGKYYEQYV.

The V gene is TRBV10-1, the J gene TRBJ2-7; D remains unclear. Germline V gene sequence: CDR1 WNHNN, CDR2 SYGVQD (reference sequence). The CDR3 is 13 residues long. The germline V and J ends were trimmed by 4 bases and 2 bases, with 9 bases remaining between them. The CDR3 region is CASSGMKTYEQYV. The CDR3 DNA follows: TGCGCCAGCAGTGGGATGAAAACCTACGAGCAGTACGTC.

The chain recombines TRBV7-9 with TRBJ1-1; 10 bases agree with TRBD1. Trimming cost V 2 bases and J 6 bases; bases outside gene matches: 6. Germline CDR1 is SEHNR and CDR2 is FQNEAQ (reference sequence). CDR3 length: 15 amino acids. The CDR3 loop is CASSLPTGGLPEAFF. The DNA of the CDR3 is TGTGCCAGCAGCTTACCGACAGGGGGCCTCCCTGAAGCTTTCTTT. Looking up the rest from reference TRBV7-9 and TRBJ1-1 gives the full variable domain: DTGVSQNPRHKITKRGQNVTFRCDPISEHNRLYWYRQTLGQGPEFLTYFQNEAQLEKSRLLSDRFSAERPKGSFSTLEIQRTEQGDSAMYLCASSLPTGGLPEAFFGQGTRLTVV.

V and J are TRBV7-7 and TRBJ2-5; D unclear. V lost 7 bases and J lost 4, with 13 bases in between. This CDR3 is built from 13 residues. CDR1 and CDR2 from the germline V gene are SSHAT and FNYEAQ (reference sequence). Here the CDR3 reads CASTNTRLETQYF. CDR3 bases: TGTGCCAGCACCAACACTCGCTTAGAGACCCAGTACTTC.

This clone has just a few counts. Other nucleotide sequences from this sample produce the same CDR3. The chain has TRBV18 and TRBJ1-2, with D uncertain. There are 13 residues in the CDR3. V was clipped by 2 bases and J by 2 bases, with 6 bases between them. Germline CDR1 is KGHSH and CDR2 is LQKENI. The CDR3 reads CASSPDQNYGYTF. In nucleotides, the CDR3 is TGTGCCAGCTCACCAGATCAGAACTATGGCTACACCTTC.

The chain is built from TRBV5-1 and TRBJ2-5, with D maybe TRBD1 (7 bases). Trimming shortened V by 3 bases and J by 5 bases, and 8 bases separated the two germline ends. Germline CDR1 is SGHRS and CDR2 is YFSETQ. This CDR3 region has 12 residues. The CDR3 region is CASSSGGETQYF. The DNA of the CDR3 is TGCGCCAGCAGCTCAGGGGGGGAGACCCAGTACTTC.

The gene calls are TRBV5-1 and TRBJ1-2; tentative D call: TRBD1 (5 bases). There are 12 residues in the CDR3. Germline assignment: CDR1 SGHRS and CDR2 YFSETQ. V was pared by 4 bases and J by 4 bases, with 8 bases between. DNA for the CDR3: TGCGCCAGCAGCCGGGACCTCTATGGCTACACCTTC. Translating it yields CASSRDLYGYTF.

In the case of this clone: Other DNA sequences in the sample encode the same CDR3. The J gene is TRBJ1-2, the V gene TRBV30, with 9 bases fitting TRBD1. The germline V gene encodes CDR1 GTSNPN and CDR2 SVGIG (reference sequence). Unmatched junction bases numbered 3, after V lost 4 bases and J lost 3 bases. The CDR3 has 13 amino acids. The CDR3 here is CAWTRTGDYGYTF. The CDR3, as DNA: TGTGCCTGGACCAGGACAGGGGACTATGGCTACACCTTC.

The chain combines TRBV24-1 with TRBJ2-1; D tentatively reads TRBD1 or TRBD2 (6 bases each). Germline V CDR1 and CDR2: KGHDR, SFDVKD. V was cut by 7 bases and J by 8 bases, with 20 bases left in between. CDR3 length: 15 amino acids. The CDR3 coding sequence is TGTGCCACCAGCCAAACGGGACCCGGGGGCGATGAGCAGTTCTTC. It yields the protein CATSQTGPGGDEQFF.

V and J are TRBV5-4 and TRBJ1-2; TRBD1 matches at 9 bases. The V and J ends lost 4 bases and 6 bases, in that order; junction bases with no gene match: 4. Per germline, CDR1 SGHNT and CDR2 YYREEE (reference sequence). The CDR3 is 13 residues long. In DNA, the CDR3 is TGTGCCAGCAGCCGGGACAGGGATGATGGCTACACCTTC. It specifies CASSRDRDDGYTF.

The V call is TRBV24-1, the J call TRBJ1-5, with D tentatively TRBD1 (6 bases). Germline CDR1 KGHDR, CDR2 SFDVKD. V was pared by 4 bases and J by 1 base, with 7 bases between. The length of the CDR3 is 14 residues. The CDR3 sequence is CATSEGGSNQPQHF. For the CDR3, the DNA is TGTGCCACCAGTGAAGGGGGAAGCAATCAGCCCCAGCATTTT.

As concerns this clone: This CDR3 is also generated by other DNA sequences in the sample. This chain uses TRBV18 with TRBJ1-1; D is uncertain. The CDR3 length is 13 residues. Trimming stripped 3 bases from V and 1 base from J, with 6 bases between. Germline loops: CDR1 KGHSH, CDR2 LQKENI. The CDR3 loop reads CASSPGQNTEAFF. CDR3 nucleotides: TGTGCCAGCTCACCCGGGCAGAACACTGAAGCTTTCTTT.

This rearrangement joins TRBV6-1 to TRBJ1-5; TRBD1 is a possible D gene (5 bases). Trimming cost V 2 bases and J 2 bases, with 13 bases left between them. Germline CDR1 reads MNHNS; CDR2 reads SASEGT. This CDR3 contains 16 residues. The CDR3 DNA follows: TGTGCCAGCAGTGAACGAACCACGGGGCGCAATCAGCCCCAGCATTTT. This codes for CASSERTTGRNQPQHF.

This chain connects TRBV6-1 to TRBJ1-5; TRBD1 is a possible D gene (5 bases). Germline CDR1 MNHNS, CDR2 SASEGT. The CDR3 is 14 residues long. Trimming took off 1 base at V and 7 bases at J, with 11 bases between the two ends. The CDR3 bases are TGTGCCAGCAGTGAAGTGGGGGTTGGCCAGCCCCAGCATTTT. It codes for CASSEVGVGQPQHF.

The chain recombines TRBV18 with TRBJ1-2; D perhaps matches TRBD1 (5 bases). Germline lookup yields CDR1 KGHSH and CDR2 LQKENI. V was cut by 0 bases and J by 1 base, with 18 bases left in between. CDR3 length: 18 residues. CDR3 DNA sequence: TGTGCCAGCTCACCACCGAGTACAGGAGGTCTACTTAACTATGGCTACACCTTC. Encoded protein: CASSPPSTGGLLNYGYTF.

This clone has more than one count but fewer than ten. The chain couples TRBV19 to TRBJ1-4; D gene uncertain. Between the trimmed V and J ends, which lost 5 bases and 8 bases, there was a span of 12 bases. The length of the CDR3 is 13 residues. Germline V gene sequence: CDR1 LNHDA, CDR2 SQIVND (reference sequence). CDR3 nucleotides: TGTGCCAGTAGTCTGGGAGTTAGGGAAAAACTGTTTTTT. It codes for CASSLGVREKLFF.

The chain uses TRBV6-5 and TRBJ2-3, with 8 bases fitting TRBD1. The CDR3 sequence is 15 residues long. Germline V CDR1 and CDR2: MNHEY, SVGAGI. V shed 8 bases, J shed 2 bases, and the junction held 9 bases outside the gene matches. CDR3 region: CASVETDRVTDTQYF. The CDR3 DNA reads TGTGCCAGCGTCGAGACGGACAGGGTCACAGATACGCAGTATTTT.

This chain uses TRBV2 with TRBJ2-1; a possible D gene is TRBD1 (5 bases). Germline CDR1 SNHLY, CDR2 FYNNEI. This CDR3 spans 15 amino acids. The ends were cut back, 7 bases at V and 4 bases at J, with 17 bases in the middle. CDR3 coding DNA: TGTGCCAGCACCCTAGACAGTCAGGATTACAATGAGCAGTTCTTC. Encoded protein: CASTLDSQDYNEQFF.

The chain combines TRBV7-6 with TRBJ1-5, with TRBD1 identical over 11 bases. V shed 1 base and J 5 bases; nucleotides not matched to a gene: 1. This CDR3 has 15 residues. Germline CDR1 SGHVS, CDR2 FNYEAQ. CDR3 DNA: TGTGCCAGCAGCTTAGGGGACAGGGGGGATCAGCCCCAGCATTTT. This gives the protein CASSLGDRGDQPQHF.

The CDR3 DNA sequence: TGTGCCAGCAGCTTAGGGGCGGGGCAGCCCCAGCATTTT. This translates into CASSLGAGQPQHF. The rearrangement links TRBV13 to TRBJ1-5; D unresolved. Per germline, CDR1 PRHDT and CDR2 FYEKMQ (reference sequence). The CDR3 loop spans 13 amino acids. Trimming pared 0 bases from V and 7 bases from J, leaving 7 bases between. The full variable domain, with the rest looked up from reference TRBV13 and TRBJ1-5, is AAGVIQSPRHLIKEKRETATLKCYPIPRHDTVYWYQQGPGQDPQFLISFYEKMQSDKGSIPDRFSAQQFSDYHSELNMSSLELGDSALYFCASSLGAGQPQHFGDGTRLSIL.

The rearrangement links TRBV7-8 to TRBJ1-2; 8 nucleotides match TRBD1. Per germline, CDR1 SGHVS and CDR2 FQNEAQ. V was clipped by 5 bases and J by 4 bases; unmatched bases: 12. The CDR3 is made up of 16 amino acids. In DNA form, the CDR3 reads TGTGCCAGCAGCGAAGCCGCAGGGGGCGGAATCTATGGCTACACCTTC. As protein: CASSEAAGGGIYGYTF.